This TCR beta chain was sequenced during a study of blood T cell repertoires in COVID-19. The overall study: Researchers got acute and convalescent COVID-19 samples from the United States, Italy and Spain.

Original analysis: The assay estimated nucleated cells by amplifying reference gene primers. Measured with immunoSEQ multiplex PCR; TCRdb has only the in-frame clones, and not every one. That table gives V, J and clone size, and the DNA gave D and trimming. The top ten clones hold 1.3% of a sample with 200,000 to 250,000 clones, roughly four fifths of them seen once. The CDR3 has 14 amino acids. CDR1 is SEHNR and CDR2 is FQNEAQ in the germline V gene (reference sequence). Trimming left V 3 bases short and J 9 bases short, with 15 bases between. The rearrangement links TRBV7-9 to TRBJ1-5; unclear D gene. The sequencing sample was made of PBMCs or T cells enriched from blood (not recorded which). The TCR sequence derives from a middle-aged woman with acute COVID-19. The CDR3 loop is CASSLTGMGSPQHF. The CDR3 DNA follows: TGTGCCAGCAGCTTGACCGGGATGGGATCGCCCCAGCATTTT.